The rows below give T cell receptor beta chains drawn from one sample of a study of blood T cell repertoires in COVID-19. Clones were read by immunoSEQ multiplex PCR, and TCRdb kept only the in-frame ones, dropping some. The sample lists about 350,000 clones; about 87% were seen once. The sequenced sample consisted of peripheral blood. The origin of the receptors is a woman aged 50 to 60 with COVID-19, enrolled during active disease. CDR3s include the opening cysteine and the closing phenylalanine or tryptophan.

length	V	J	CDR3
14	TRBV3-1/TRBV3-2	TRBJ2-7	CASSLRGPSYEQYF
14	TRBV7-2	TRBJ2-7	CASSLWDSAYEQYF
15	TRBV28	TRBJ2-1	CASSSAQRSYNEQFF
14	TRBV28	TRBJ1-2	CASSRGGIGYGYTF
14	TRBV27	TRBJ2-7	CASSRVGTGDEQYF
15	TRBV4-1	TRBJ2-5	CASSQDLGQQETQYF
17	TRBV6-6	TRBJ2-5	CASSPGLAGGLEETQYF
12	TRBV3-1/TRBV3-2	TRBJ2-1	CASSFKGNEQFF
14	TRBV10-3	TRBJ2-7	CAISESTSGYEQYF
15	TRBV6-4	TRBJ2-2	CASRRGQGIVGELFF
13	TRBV12-3/TRBV12-4	TRBJ1-2	CASRSTGNYGYTF
15	TRBV30	TRBJ2-7	CAWSSGTSGRGEQYF
15	TRBV19	TRBJ1-6	CASSIDGGRNSPLHF
14	TRBV5-1	TRBJ1-1	CASRSQVGNTEAFF
18	TRBV18	TRBJ1-1	CASSPTRQGRVQGTEAFF
14	TRBV5-1	TRBJ1-5	CASSPGGSSQPQHF
14	TRBV4-3	TRBJ2-7	CASSLGTGRYEQYF
13	TRBV5-1	TRBJ2-7	CASSPGGGLGQYF
15	TRBV7-9	TRBJ1-4	CASSLKGQGYEKLFF
16	TRBV19	TRBJ2-3	CASSDYSHLTTDTQYF
19	TRBV5-6	TRBJ2-2	CASSALGTSGIGQTGELFF
15	TRBV30	TRBJ2-7	CAWSVRQGVLYEQYF
17	TRBV27	TRBJ2-7	CASSFRSAGGTGYEQYF
14	TRBV19	TRBJ2-5	CASSKSGSQETQYF
14	TRBV29-1	TRBJ2-1	CSAQDRGSYNEQFF
16	TRBV7-9	TRBJ2-7	CASSLALGLVGYEQYF
15	TRBV24-1	TRBJ2-3	CATSDLADPTDTQYF
14	TRBV10-2	TRBJ2-7	CASTFGGTTHEQYF
12	TRBV12-3/TRBV12-4	TRBJ2-3	CASSLRVDTQYF
17	TRBV4-1	TRBJ2-3	CASSRNIGQTSTDTQYF
16	TRBV6-2/TRBV6-3	TRBJ1-4	CASSYSKDNYEEKLFF
15	TRBV19	TRBJ1-6	CASSILGQVNSPLHF
16	TRBV9	TRBJ1-1	CASSTREQGWNTEAFF
16	TRBV11-2	TRBJ2-7	CASSRLTGGVYGEQYF
19	TRBV7-9	TRBJ1-1	CASSFPAGVLLLENTEAFF
15	TRBV27	TRBJ2-7	CASSSFPTRSYEQYF
15	TRBV4-2	TRBJ1-3	CASSQTQVSGNTIYF
12	TRBV12-5	TRBJ2-7	CASGYTFREQYF